This T cell receptor (beta chain) came from a study of blood T cell repertoires in COVID-19. Study as a whole: The cDNA or gDNA used as material had been derived from T cells, B-cell-depleted T cells, or PBMCs.

CDR1 SGHTA and CDR2 FQGNSA come from the germline V gene. Trimming took 5 bases from V and 3 from J; bases not matched to a gene: 6. This CDR3 has 15 amino acids. Methods used by the authors: Quantification of nucleated cells was approximated via reference gene primer amplification. Sequencing was performed with immunoSEQ multiplex PCR; in TCRdb, only in-frame clones are kept and a portion is missing. D and trimming come from the DNA, and the V and J calls and clone size come from that table. Of approximately 93,000 clones listed, about 90% are singletons. The sample was peripheral blood. The sequence was collected from a human donor in a cohort sampled during active COVID-19. The rearrangement joins TRBV7-2 to TRBJ2-3, with 9 nucleotides matching TRBD1. The CDR3 DNA reads as TGTGCCAGCAGCCCGAACGGACAGGGGACAGATACGCAGTATTTT. This gives the protein CASSPNGQGTDTQYF.